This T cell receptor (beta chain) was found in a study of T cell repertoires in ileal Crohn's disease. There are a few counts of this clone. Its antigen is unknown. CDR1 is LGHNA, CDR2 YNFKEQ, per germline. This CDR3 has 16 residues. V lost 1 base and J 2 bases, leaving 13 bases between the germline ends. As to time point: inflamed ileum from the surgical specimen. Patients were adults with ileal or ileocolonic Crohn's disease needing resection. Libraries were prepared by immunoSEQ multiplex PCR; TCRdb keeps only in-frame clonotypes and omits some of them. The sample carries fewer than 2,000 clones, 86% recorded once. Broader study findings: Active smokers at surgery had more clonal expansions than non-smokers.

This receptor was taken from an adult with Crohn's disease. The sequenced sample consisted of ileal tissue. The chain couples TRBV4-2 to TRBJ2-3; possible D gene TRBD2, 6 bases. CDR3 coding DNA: TGTGCCAGCAGCCAAGGAAATAGCGGCCACACAGATACGCAGTATTTT. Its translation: CASSQGNSGHTDTQYF.